This TCR beta chain was identified during a study of blood T cell repertoires in COVID-19. Overall study context: Samples taken during acute and convalescent COVID-19 were collected in the United States, Italy and Spain. PBMCs, B-cell-depleted T cells, or T cells provided the cDNA or gDNA that made up the material.

Authors' methods: Reference gene primer amplification gave estimated nucleated cell counts. Clones were sequenced by immunoSEQ multiplex PCR, and TCRdb holds only the in-frame ones, with some missing. V and J calls and clone size are given by that table; D and trimming were obtained from the DNA. The sample lists approximately 100,000 clones, around 91% occurring once. V shed 6 bases, J shed 5 bases, and the junction held 8 bases outside the gene matches. The CDR3 consists of 15 residues. In germline, CDR1 is LNHDA, CDR2 SQIVND (reference sequence). Specimen: peripheral blood. The origin of this receptor is a woman of 80 years or more with acute or convalescent COVID-19. V usage is TRBV19 and J usage is TRBJ1-5; 9 bases fit TRBD1. CDR3 sequence: CASRLWDRDYQPQHF. The CDR3 nucleotides are TGTGCCAGTAGGCTATGGGACAGGGACTATCAGCCCCAGCATTTT.